A single sample gave rise to the 8 T cell receptor beta chains below, sequenced in a study of OX40 agonist ivuxolimab in advanced cancers. The table came from immunoSEQ multiplex PCR; TCRdb's copy has only in-frame clones and leaves some out. The table shows about 86,000 clones, with 87% occurring only once. Material: CD4+ or CD8+ T cells sorted from blood, obtained in a trial of the OX40 agonist ivuxolimab. Receptors were obtained from an adult with an advanced solid tumor such as melanoma, head and neck, liver or kidney cancer.

This clone showed up just once. The gene calls are TRBV10-3 and TRBJ2-1; TRBD2 matches 14 bases. The CDR3 sequence is 16 residues long. The trim removed 2 bases at V and 8 bases at J, leaving 5 bases unmatched. The germline gives CDR1 ENHRY, CDR2 SYGVKD. The CDR3 spells CAISEATSGRAHEQFF. As DNA, the CDR3 is TGTGCCATCAGTGAGGCGACTAGCGGGAGGGCCCATGAGCAGTTCTTC.

The chain employs TRBV7-2 and TRBJ2-1; D tentatively fits TRBD1 or TRBD2 (5 bases each). V was trimmed by 0 bases and J by 2 bases, leaving 8 bases between them. The CDR3 is 15 residues long. Germline V gene sequence: CDR1 SGHTA, CDR2 FQGNSA. CDR3 amino acids: CASSLAPGPYNEQFF. DNA of the CDR3: TGTGCCAGCAGCTTAGCGCCGGGACCCTACAATGAGCAGTTCTTC.

This chain links TRBV9 with TRBJ2-5; perhaps TRBD2 as D (6 bases). Trimming left V 4 bases short and J 1 base short, with 14 bases between. Per the germline V gene, CDR1 is SGDLS and CDR2 is YYNGEE. The CDR3 consists of 15 residues. The CDR3 loop reads CASSLSASAQETQYF. The DNA for the CDR3 is TGTGCCAGCAGCCTGAGTGCTAGCGCCCAAGAGACCCAGTACTTC.

Notes on this clone: Other nucleotide sequences from this sample produce the same CDR3. The chain uses TRBV30 and TRBJ1-5; D is possibly TRBD1 (6 bases). Germline CDR1 reads GTSNPN; CDR2 reads SVGIG (reference sequence). V lost 3 bases to trimming and J lost 3 bases, with 9 bases between them. The CDR3 totals 13 residues. The CDR3 nucleotides are TGTGCCTGGAGCAGGGGTGACAATCAGCCCCAGCATTTT. This translates into CAWSRGDNQPQHF.

V gene TRBV7-2 combines with J gene TRBJ2-3; possibly TRBD1 for D (6 bases). Germline CDR1 SGHTA, CDR2 FQGNSA. CDR3 length: 14 residues. Trimming took off 6 bases at V and 6 bases at J, with 16 bases between the two ends. In DNA, the CDR3 is TGTGCCAGCAGAGTAGCTTCAGGGGAGGATACGCAGTATTTT. Translation gives CASRVASGEDTQYF.

The chain uses TRBV19 and TRBJ1-5; D gene uncertain. This CDR3 spans 13 amino acids. V shed 8 bases and J shed 7 bases, with 15 bases lying between them. The V gene's germline CDR1 is LNHDA and CDR2 SQIVND (reference sequence). The CDR3 region is CASSSVHGQPQHF. The CDR3 DNA is TGTGCCAGTTCCTCGGTGCACGGCCAGCCCCAGCATTTT.

V gene TRBV27 combines with J gene TRBJ2-7; tentatively, D is TRBD1 or TRBD2 (5 bases each). Trimming shortened V by 0 bases and J by 0 bases, and 15 bases separated the two germline ends. CDR3 length: 17 residues. CDR1 is MNHEY, CDR2 SMNVEV, per germline (reference sequence). The CDR3, as DNA: TGTGCCAGCAGTTTATCCAACCGGGACGGTAGCTCCTACGAGCAGTACTTC. Its translation is CASSLSNRDGSSYEQYF.

The rearrangement links TRBV6-5 to TRBJ1-1; maybe TRBD1 (5 bases). The germline V gene has CDR1 MNHEY and CDR2 SVGAGI. CDR3 length: 14 amino acids. Trimming shortened V by 4 bases and J by 1 base, and 10 bases separated the two germline ends. The CDR3 nucleotides are TGTGCCAGCAGTTCGAGGGGACCGAACACTGAAGCTTTCTTT. It codes for CASSSRGPNTEAFF.